The clone carrying this TCR beta chain was found many times. The antigen is undetermined. The template used for profiling TCR beta VDJ and CDR3 was genomic DNA. In TCRdb, the reads were re-called with MiXCR into one record per CDR3 protein. Of 200,000 to 250,000 distinct CDR3 sequences in the sample, around 49% were seen once. The authors sequenced patients whose flow cytometry had shown CD8+CD57+ cell expansion. The data derive from a study of CD8+CD57+ T cells in acquired aplastic anemia. Whole-study results and caveats: Patients showed no significant difference from controls in CD8+ Simpson's diversity.

V dropped 5 bases and J dropped 9; count of bases not matched to a gene: 6. The CDR3 has 13 residues. Germline CDR1 reads SGHTA; CDR2 reads FQGTGA. Sequenced material: sorted CD4+, CD8+, or CD8+CD57+ T cells (not recorded which) from PBMCs. The sequence was obtained from a human donor with aplastic anemia. The V gene is TRBV7-3, the J gene TRBJ2-1, with 8 bases lining up with TRBD2. CDR3 sequence: CASSIGLAVEQFF. Here the CDR3 DNA reads TGTGCCAGCAGCATCGGACTAGCAGTTGAGCAGTTCTTC.